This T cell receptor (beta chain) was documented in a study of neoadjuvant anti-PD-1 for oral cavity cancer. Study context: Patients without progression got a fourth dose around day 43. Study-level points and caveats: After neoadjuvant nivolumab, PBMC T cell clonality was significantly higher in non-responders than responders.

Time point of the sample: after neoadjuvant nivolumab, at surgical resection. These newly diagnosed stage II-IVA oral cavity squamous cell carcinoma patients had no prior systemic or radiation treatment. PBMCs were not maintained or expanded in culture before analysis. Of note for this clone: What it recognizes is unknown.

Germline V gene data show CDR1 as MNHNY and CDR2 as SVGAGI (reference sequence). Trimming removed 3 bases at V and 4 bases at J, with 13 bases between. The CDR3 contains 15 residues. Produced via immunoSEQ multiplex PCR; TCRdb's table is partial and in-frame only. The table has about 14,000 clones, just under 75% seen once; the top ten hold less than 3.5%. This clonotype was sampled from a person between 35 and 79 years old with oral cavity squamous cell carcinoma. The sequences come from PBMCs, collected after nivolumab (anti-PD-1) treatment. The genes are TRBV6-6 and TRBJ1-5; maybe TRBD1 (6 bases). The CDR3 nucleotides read TGTGCCAGCAGTTATACCCAGACAGGTAATCAGCCCCAGCATTTT. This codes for CASSYTQTGNQPQHF.